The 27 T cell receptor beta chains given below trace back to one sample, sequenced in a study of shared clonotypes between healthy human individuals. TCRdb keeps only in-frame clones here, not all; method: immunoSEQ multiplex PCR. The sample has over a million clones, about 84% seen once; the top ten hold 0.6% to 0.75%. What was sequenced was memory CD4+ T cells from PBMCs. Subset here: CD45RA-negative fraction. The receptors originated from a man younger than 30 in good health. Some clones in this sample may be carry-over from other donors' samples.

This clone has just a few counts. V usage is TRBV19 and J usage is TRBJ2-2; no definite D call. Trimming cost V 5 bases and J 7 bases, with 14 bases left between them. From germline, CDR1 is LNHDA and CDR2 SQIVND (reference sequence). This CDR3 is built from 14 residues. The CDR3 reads CASSPSGSVGELFF. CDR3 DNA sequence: TGTGCCAGTAGTCCCTCGGGTTCGGTCGGGGAGCTGTTTTTT.

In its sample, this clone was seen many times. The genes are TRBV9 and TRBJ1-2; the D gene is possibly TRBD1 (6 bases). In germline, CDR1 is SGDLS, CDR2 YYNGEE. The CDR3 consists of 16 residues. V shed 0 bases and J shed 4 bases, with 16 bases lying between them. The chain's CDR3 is CASSVDGRGRVYGYTF. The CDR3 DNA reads TGTGCCAGCAGCGTAGACGGCAGGGGCCGGGTCTATGGCTACACCTTC. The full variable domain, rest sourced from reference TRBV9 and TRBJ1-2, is DSGVTQTPKHLITATGQRVTLRCSPRSGDLSVYWYQQSLDQGLQFLIQYYNGEERAKGNILERFSAQQFPDLHSELNLSSLELGDSALYFCASSVDGRGRVYGYTFGSGTRLTVV.

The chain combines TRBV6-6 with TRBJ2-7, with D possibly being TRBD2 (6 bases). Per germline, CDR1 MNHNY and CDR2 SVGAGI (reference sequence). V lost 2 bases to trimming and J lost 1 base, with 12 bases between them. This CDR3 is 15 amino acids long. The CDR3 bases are TGTGCCAGCAGTTACGCGGGGCATCGGTCCTACGAGCAGTACTTC. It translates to CASSYAGHRSYEQYF.

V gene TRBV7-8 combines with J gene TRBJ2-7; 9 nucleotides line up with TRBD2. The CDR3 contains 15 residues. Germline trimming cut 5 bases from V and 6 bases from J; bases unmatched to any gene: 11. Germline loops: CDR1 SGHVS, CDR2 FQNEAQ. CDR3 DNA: TGTGCCAGCAGCCAAGCTGGGACTAGCCTTTTCGAGCAGTACTTC. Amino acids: CASSQAGTSLFEQYF.

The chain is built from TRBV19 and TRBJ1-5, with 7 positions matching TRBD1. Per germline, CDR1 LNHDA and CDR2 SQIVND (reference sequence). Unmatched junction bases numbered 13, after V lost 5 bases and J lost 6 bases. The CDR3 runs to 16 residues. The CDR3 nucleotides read TGTGCCAGTAGTGCCCGACAGGGTAAGTCGGCTCAGCCCCAGCATTTT. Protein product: CASSARQGKSAQPQHF.

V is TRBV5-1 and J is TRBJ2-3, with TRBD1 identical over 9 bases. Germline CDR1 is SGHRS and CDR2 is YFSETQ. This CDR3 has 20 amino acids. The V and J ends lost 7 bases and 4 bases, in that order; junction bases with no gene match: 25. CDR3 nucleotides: TGCGCCAGCCTGCGAGGGACAGGGCTAGGGATGGTGGAGTCTGCAGATACGCAGTATTTT. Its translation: CASLRGTGLGMVESADTQYF.

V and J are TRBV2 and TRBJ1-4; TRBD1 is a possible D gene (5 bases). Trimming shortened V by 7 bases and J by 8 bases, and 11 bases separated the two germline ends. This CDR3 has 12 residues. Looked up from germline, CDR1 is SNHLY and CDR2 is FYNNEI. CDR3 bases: TGTGCCAGCAATGGACATGGCGAAAAACTGTTTTTT. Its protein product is CASNGHGEKLFF.

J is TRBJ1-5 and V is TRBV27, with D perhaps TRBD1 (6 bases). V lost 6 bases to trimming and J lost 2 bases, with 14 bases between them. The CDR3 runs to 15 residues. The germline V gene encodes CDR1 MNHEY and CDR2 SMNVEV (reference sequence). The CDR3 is CASRPGTLGNQPQHF. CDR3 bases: TGTGCCAGCAGACCCGGGACACTGGGCAATCAGCCCCAGCATTTT.

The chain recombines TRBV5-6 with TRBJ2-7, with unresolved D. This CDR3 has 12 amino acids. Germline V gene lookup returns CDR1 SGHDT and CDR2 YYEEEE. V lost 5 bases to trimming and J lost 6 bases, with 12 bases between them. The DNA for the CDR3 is TGTGCCAGCAGTTTGTTTGGGTTCGAGCAGTACTTC. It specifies CASSLFGFEQYF.

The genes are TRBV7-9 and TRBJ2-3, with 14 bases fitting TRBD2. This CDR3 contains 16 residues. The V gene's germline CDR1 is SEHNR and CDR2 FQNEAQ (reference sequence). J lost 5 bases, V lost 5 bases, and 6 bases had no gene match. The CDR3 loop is CASSRGTSGRRDTQYF. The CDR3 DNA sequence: TGTGCCAGCAGCCGCGGGACTAGCGGGAGACGAGATACGCAGTATTTT.

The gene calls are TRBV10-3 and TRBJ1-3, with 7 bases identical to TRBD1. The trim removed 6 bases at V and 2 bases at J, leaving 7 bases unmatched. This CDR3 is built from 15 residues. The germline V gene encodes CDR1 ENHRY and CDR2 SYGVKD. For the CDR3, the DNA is TGTGCCATCAGCGATCTTCAGGGGGCTGGAAACACCATATATTTT. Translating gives CAISDLQGAGNTIYF.

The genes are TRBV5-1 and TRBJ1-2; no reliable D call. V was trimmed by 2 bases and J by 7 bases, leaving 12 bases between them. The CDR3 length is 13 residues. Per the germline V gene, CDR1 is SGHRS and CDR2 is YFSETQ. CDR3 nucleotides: TGCGCCAGCAGCTTCACAGACGACGGTGGCTACACCTTC. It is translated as CASSFTDDGGYTF.

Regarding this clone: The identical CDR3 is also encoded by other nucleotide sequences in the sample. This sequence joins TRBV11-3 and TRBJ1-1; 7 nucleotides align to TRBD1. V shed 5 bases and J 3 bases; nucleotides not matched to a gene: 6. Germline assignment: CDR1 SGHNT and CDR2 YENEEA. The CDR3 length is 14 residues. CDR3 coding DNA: TGTGCCAGCAGCCTTGAGGGGGCGGACACTGAAGCTTTCTTT. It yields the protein CASSLEGADTEAFF.

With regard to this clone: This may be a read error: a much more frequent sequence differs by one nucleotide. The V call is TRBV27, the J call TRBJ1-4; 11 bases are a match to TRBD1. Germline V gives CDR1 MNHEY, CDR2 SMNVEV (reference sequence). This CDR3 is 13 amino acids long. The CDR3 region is CASSGQGAEKPFF. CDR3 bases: TGTGCCAGCAGCGGACAGGGGGCAGAAAAACCGTTTTTT.

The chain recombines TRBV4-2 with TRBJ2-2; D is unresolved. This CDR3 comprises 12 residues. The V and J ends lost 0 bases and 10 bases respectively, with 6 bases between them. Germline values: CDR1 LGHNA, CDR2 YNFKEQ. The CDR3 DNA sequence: TGTGCCAGCAGCCAAGACACCCCGGAGCTGTTTTTT. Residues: CASSQDTPELFF.

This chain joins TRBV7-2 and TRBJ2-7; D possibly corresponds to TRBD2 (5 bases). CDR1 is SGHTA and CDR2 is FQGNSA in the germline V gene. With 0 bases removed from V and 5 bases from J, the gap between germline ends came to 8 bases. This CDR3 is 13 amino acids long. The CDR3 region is CASSLALGDEQYF. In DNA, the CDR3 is TGTGCCAGCAGCTTAGCGCTCGGGGACGAGCAGTACTTC.

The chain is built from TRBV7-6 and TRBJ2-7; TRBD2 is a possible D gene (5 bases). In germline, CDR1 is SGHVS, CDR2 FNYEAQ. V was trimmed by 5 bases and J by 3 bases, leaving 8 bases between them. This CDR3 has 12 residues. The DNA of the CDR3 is TGTGCCAGCAGCCCGGCGGGCTACGAGCAGTACTTC. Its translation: CASSPAGYEQYF.

CDR3 protein: CASSDRANEQFF. The CDR3 bases are TGTGCCAGCAGCGACAGGGCTAATGAGCAGTTCTTC. This sequence joins TRBV6-1 and TRBJ2-1; 7 nucleotides match TRBD1. Germline assignment: CDR1 MNHNS and CDR2 SASEGT. CDR3 length: 12 amino acids. The V segment lost 6 bases and the J segment 7 bases; nucleotides outside the gene matches: 3.

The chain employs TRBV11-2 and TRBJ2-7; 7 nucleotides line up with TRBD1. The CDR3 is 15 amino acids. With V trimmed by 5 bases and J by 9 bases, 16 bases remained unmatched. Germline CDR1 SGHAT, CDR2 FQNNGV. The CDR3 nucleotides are TGTGCCAGCAGCCTCAGGGGGATAGCTTCTGTTGGGCAGTACTTC. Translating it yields CASSLRGIASVGQYF.

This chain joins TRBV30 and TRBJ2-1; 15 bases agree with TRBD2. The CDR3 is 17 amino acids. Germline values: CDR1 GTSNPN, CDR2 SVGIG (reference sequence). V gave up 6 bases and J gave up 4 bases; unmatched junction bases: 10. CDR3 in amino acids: CACRGTSGRNSYNEQFF. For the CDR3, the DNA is TGTGCCTGTCGCGGGACTAGCGGGAGGAACTCATACAATGAGCAGTTCTTC.

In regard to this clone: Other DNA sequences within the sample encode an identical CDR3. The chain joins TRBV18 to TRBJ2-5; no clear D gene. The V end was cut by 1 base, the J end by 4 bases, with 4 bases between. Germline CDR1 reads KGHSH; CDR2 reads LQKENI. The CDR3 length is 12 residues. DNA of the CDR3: TGTGCCAGCTCACCACGGGGAGAGACCCAGTACTTC. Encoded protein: CASSPRGETQYF.

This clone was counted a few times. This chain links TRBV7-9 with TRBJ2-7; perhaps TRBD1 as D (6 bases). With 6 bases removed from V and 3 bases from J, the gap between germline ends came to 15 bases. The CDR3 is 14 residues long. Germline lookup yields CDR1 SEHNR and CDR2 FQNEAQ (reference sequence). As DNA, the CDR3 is TGTGCCAGCAGTCCAGGGGTTAGGTACTACGAGCAGTACTTC. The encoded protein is CASSPGVRYYEQYF.

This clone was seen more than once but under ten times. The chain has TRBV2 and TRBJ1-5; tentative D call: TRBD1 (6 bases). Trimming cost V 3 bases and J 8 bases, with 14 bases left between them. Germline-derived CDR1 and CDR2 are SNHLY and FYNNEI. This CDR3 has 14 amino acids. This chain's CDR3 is CASSDRNRVEPQHF. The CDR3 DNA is TGTGCCAGCAGTGATAGGAACAGGGTAGAGCCCCAGCATTTT.

The DNA for the CDR3 is TGTGCCAGTAGCTTTTCACGGGTGGGCAATGAGCAGTTCTTC. It specifies CASSFSRVGNEQFF. V and J are TRBV19 and TRBJ2-1; D is undetermined. The V end lost 6 bases, the J end lost 6 bases, and 15 bases lay between the germline ends. Germline lookup yields CDR1 LNHDA and CDR2 SQIVND (reference sequence). The CDR3 is made up of 14 amino acids.

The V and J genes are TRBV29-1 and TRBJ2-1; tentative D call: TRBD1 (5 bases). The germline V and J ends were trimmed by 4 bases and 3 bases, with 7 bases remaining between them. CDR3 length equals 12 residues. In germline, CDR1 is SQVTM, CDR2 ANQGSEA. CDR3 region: CSVVQGYNEQFF. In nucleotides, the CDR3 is TGCAGCGTTGTTCAGGGCTACAATGAGCAGTTCTTC.

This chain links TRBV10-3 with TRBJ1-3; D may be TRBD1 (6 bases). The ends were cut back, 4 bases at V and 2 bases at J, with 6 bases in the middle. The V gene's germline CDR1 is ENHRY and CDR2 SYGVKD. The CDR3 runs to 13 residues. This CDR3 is CAISAGAGNTIYF. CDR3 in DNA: TGTGCCATCAGTGCAGGGGCTGGAAACACCATATATTTT.

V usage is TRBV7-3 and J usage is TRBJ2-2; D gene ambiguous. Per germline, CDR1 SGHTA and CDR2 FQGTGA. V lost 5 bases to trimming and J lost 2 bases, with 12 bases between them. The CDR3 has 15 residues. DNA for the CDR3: TGTGCCAGCAGCCGAGTTACAGTCAACACCGGGGAGCTGTTTTTT. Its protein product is CASSRVTVNTGELFF. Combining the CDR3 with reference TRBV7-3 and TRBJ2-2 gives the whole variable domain GAGVSQTPSNKVTEKGKYVELRCDPISGHTALYWYRQSLGQGPEFLIYFQGTGAADDSGLPNDRFFAVRPEGSVSTLKIQRTERGDSAVYLCASSRVTVNTGELFFGEGSRLTVL.